The subject of this entry is one TCR beta chain. The sample originates from a study of blood T cell repertoires in COVID-19. Study-level background: The United States, Italy and Spain were the sources of the acute and convalescent COVID-19 samples. PBMCs, B-cell-depleted T cells, or T cells provided the cDNA or gDNA that made up the material.

Under the authors' procedure: Reference gene primer amplification in the assay estimated nucleated cell counts. Here immunoSEQ multiplex PCR was the method, and the copy in TCRdb shows in-frame clones only, minus some. That table furnishes V, J and clone size, whereas the DNA furnished D and trimming. The sample comprises under 500,000 clones, approximately 90% of which are singletons, and around 4.4% rests with the top ten. Germline V lookup: CDR1 LGHDT, CDR2 YNNKEL (reference sequence). Between the trimmed V and J ends, which lost 1 base and 10 bases, there was a span of 10 bases. CDR3 length: 13 residues.

The sequence was collected from a woman aged 25 to 45 with acute or convalescent COVID-19. Sequenced material: peripheral blood. The chain is built from TRBV3-1 (or the pseudogene TRBV3-2) and TRBJ1-4; D not certain. In DNA, the CDR3 is TGTGCCAGCAGCCAAGTGAGCGGCGGAAAACTGTTTTTT. Its protein product is CASSQVSGGKLFF.